This T cell receptor (beta chain) was recorded in a study of OX40 agonist ivuxolimab in advanced cancers. The repertoire was sequenced with immunoSEQ multiplex PCR; TCRdb's copy has only in-frame clones and lacks some. The table records under 60,000 clones, approximately 87% of them present only once. CDR1 is MDHEN, CDR2 SYDVKM, per germline. V was cut by 5 bases and J by 7 bases, with 20 bases left in between. This CDR3 is built from 15 residues. This clone has only a few counts. This rearrangement joins TRBV28 to TRBJ2-5; the D gene is possibly TRBD2 (6 bases). The receptor was isolated from an adult with an advanced solid tumor such as melanoma, head and neck, liver or kidney cancer. Source: CD4+ or CD8+ T cells sorted from blood, taken in a trial of the OX40 agonist ivuxolimab. As DNA, the CDR3 is TGTGCCAGCAGTCCCACGAAGACTAGTCTATGGACCCAGTACTTC. It codes for CASSPTKTSLWTQYF.